The clone carrying this T cell receptor (beta chain) was observed at least ten times. Antigen: not known. Generated by immunoSEQ multiplex PCR, the TCRdb table keeps only in-frame clones and is missing some. Of some 50,000 clones in the sample, approximately 73% are singletons; the top ten hold 8% to 13%. The sample is drawn from a study of PD-1 blockade in classical Hodgkin lymphoma. V lost 0 bases and J lost 5, with 5 bases in between. The CDR3 is 12 residues long. Germline V lookup: CDR1 SGHDT, CDR2 YYEEEE. Study-level points and caveats: TCR diversity rose significantly by C4D1 in CD4+ but not CD8+ cells.

Relapse was seen in all patients after autologous stem cell transplantation, and brentuximab vedotin exposure was variable. This clonotype was sampled from a human donor with classical Hodgkin lymphoma. The sequencing used peripheral blood mononuclear cells (PBMCs), collected at baseline. This sequence joins TRBV5-6 and TRBJ1-2; D not resolved. The CDR3 spells CASSLERYGYTF. The DNA of the CDR3 is TGTGCCAGCAGCTTGGAAAGATATGGCTACACCTTC. Filled out from reference TRBV5-6 and TRBJ1-2, the complete variable domain reads DAGVTQSPTHLIKTRGQQVTLRCSPKSGHDTVSWYQQALGQGPQFIFQYYEEEERQRGNFPDRFSGHQFPNYSSELNVNALLLGDSALYLCASSLERYGYTFGSGTRLTVV.